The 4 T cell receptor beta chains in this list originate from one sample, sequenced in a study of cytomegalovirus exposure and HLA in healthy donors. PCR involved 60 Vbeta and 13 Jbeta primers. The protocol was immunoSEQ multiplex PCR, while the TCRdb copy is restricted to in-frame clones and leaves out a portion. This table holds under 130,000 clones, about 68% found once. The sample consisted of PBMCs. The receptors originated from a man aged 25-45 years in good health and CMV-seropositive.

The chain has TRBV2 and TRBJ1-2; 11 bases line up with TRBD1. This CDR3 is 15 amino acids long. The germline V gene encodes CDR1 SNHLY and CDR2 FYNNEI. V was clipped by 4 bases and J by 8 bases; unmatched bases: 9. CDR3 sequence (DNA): TGTGCCAGCAGTGCCCTCGGACAGGGGGCGCGCGGCTACACCTTC. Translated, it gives CASSALGQGARGYTF.

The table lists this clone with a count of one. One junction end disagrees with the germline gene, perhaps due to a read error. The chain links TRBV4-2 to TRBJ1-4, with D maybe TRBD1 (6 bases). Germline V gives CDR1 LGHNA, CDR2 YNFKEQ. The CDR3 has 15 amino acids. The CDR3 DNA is TGTGCCAGCAGCCAAAGGCAGGGAGGGGGTGAAAAACTGCTTTTT. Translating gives CASSQRQGGGEKLLF.

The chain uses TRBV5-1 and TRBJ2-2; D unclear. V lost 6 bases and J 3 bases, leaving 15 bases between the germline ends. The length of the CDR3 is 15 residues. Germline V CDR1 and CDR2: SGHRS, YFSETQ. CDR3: CASNTQPRDTGELFF. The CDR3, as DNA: TGCGCCAGCAACACCCAGCCCCGGGACACCGGGGAGCTGTTTTTT.

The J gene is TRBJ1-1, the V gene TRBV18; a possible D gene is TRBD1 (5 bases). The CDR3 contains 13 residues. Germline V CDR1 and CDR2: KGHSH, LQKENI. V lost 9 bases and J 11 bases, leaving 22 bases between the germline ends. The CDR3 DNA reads TGTGCCAGTATCAAGCAAGGGGCGAGGTTGGCTTTCTTT. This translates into CASIKQGARLAFF.